Described below is a single T cell receptor (beta chain) sequence and its context. As to treatment: around 19 received Ad26.COV2.S at low or high dose, single or two shots; 5 received placebo; per-sample allocation not given. Sampling was done on day 63 after the first vaccine or placebo injection. Donation was by an adult aged 18-55 years who was in Boston. The sample is drawn from a study of Ad26.COV2.S vaccination and SARS-CoV-2 variants. As for the study in general: Doses of Ad26.COV2.S were injected into muscle once or twice, 56 days apart.

Assay used: immunoSEQ multiplex PCR; TCRdb lists only in-frame clones, some missing. The repertoire holds roughly 300,000 clones, around 88% seen once, with roughly a tenth in the top ten. Sequencing used peripheral blood, obtained in a trial of Ad26.COV2.S vaccine versus placebo. This sequence originates from a person between 18 and 59 years old who received the Ad26.COV2.S COVID-19 vaccine or a placebo.

This CDR3 reads CASSLNPGSTDTQYF. As DNA, the CDR3 is TGTGCCAGCAGCTTAAATCCAGGGAGCACAGATACGCAGTATTTT. The V gene is TRBV7-3, the J gene TRBJ2-3; D is possibly TRBD1 (5 bases). The germline gives CDR1 SGHTA, CDR2 FQGTGA. CDR3 length: 15 amino acids. V was clipped by 1 base and J by 0 bases, with 8 bases between them.